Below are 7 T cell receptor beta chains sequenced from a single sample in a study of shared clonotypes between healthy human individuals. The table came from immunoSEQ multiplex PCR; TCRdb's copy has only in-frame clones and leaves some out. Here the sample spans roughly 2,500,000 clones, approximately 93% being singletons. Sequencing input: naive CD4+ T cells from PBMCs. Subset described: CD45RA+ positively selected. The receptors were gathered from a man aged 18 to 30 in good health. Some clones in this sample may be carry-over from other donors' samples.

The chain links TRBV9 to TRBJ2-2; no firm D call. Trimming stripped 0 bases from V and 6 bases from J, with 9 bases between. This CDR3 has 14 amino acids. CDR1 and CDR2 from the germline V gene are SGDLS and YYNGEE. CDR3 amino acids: CASSVGGSPGELFF. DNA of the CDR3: TGTGCCAGCAGCGTAGGAGGATCCCCCGGGGAGCTGTTTTTT.

In DNA, the CDR3 is TGTGCCTGCTGGTCCTACAATGAGCAGTTCTTC. This codes for CACWSYNEQFF. The gene calls are TRBV30 and TRBJ2-1; the D is unclear. Germline V gene lookup returns CDR1 GTSNPN and CDR2 SVGIG (reference sequence). CDR3 length: 11 amino acids. Trimming took off 6 bases at V and 1 base at J, with 4 bases between the two ends.

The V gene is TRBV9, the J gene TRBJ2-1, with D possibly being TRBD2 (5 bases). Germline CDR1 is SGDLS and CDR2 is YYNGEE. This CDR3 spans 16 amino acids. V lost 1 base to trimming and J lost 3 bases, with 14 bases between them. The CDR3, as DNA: TGTGCCAGCAGCGTATCTGGGAGAAGCGACTACAATGAGCAGTTCTTC. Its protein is CASSVSGRSDYNEQFF. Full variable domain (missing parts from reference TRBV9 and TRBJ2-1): DSGVTQTPKHLITATGQRVTLRCSPRSGDLSVYWYQQSLDQGLQFLIQYYNGEERAKGNILERFSAQQFPDLHSELNLSSLELGDSALYFCASSVSGRSDYNEQFFGPGTRLTVL.

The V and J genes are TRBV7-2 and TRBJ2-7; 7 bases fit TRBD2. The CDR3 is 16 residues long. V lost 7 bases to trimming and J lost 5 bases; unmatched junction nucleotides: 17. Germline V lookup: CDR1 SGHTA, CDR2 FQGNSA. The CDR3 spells CASNLPGAGVPHEQYF. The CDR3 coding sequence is TGTGCCAGCAACCTCCCCGGGGCGGGAGTTCCCCACGAGCAGTACTTC.

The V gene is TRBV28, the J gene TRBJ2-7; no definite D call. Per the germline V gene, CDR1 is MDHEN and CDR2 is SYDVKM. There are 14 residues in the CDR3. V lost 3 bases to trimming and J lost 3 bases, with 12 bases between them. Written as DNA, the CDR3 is TGTGCCAGCAGTTTGGCCAGAAGCCTCTACGAGCAGTACTTC. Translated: CASSLARSLYEQYF.

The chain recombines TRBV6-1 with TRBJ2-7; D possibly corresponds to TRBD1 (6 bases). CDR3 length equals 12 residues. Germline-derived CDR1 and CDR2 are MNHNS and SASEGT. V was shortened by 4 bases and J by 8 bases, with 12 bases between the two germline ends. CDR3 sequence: CASSADRTQQYF. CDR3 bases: TGTGCCAGCAGTGCCGACAGGACCCAGCAGTACTTC.

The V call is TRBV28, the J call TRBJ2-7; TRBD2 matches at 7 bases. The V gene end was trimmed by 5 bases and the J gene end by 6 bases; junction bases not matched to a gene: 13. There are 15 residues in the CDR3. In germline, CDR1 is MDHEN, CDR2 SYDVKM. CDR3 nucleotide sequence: TGTGCCAGCAGTGATTCCGGGGCAGGCGGGAGCGAGCAGTACTTC. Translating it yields CASSDSGAGGSEQYF.